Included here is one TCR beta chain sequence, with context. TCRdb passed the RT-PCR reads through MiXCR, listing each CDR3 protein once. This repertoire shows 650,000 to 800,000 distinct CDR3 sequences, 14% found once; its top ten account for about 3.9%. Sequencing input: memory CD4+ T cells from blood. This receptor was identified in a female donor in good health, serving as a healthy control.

In DNA, the CDR3 is TGTGCCAGCAGCCAAAATCCGGAAAGCTCCTACAATGAGCAGTTCTTC. Its protein is CASSQNPESSYNEQFF. The V and J genes are TRBV7-3 and TRBJ2-1; no clear D gene. V was clipped by 5 bases and J by 0 bases, with 14 bases between them. The CDR3 totals 16 residues. Per the germline V gene, CDR1 is SGHTA and CDR2 is FQGTGA. Based on the CDR3 plus reference TRBV7-3 and TRBJ2-1, the full variable domain is GAGVSQTPSNKVTEKGKYVELRCDPISGHTALYWYRQSLGQGPEFLIYFQGTGAADDSGLPNDRFFAVRPEGSVSTLKIQRTERGDSAVYLCASSQNPESSYNEQFFGPGTRLTVL.